The 13 T cell receptor beta chains listed next were all sequenced from one sample in a study of blood T cell repertoires in COVID-19 (dated by TCRdb to 2019 to 2021). Library generation was performed with the immunoSEQ multiplex PCR assay. TCRdb took over this immuneACCESS table, retaining in-frame rearrangements with V and J assigned. Such tables are incomplete; in checked studies, under half of the missing clones stem from an unresolved V gene, and the remainder is unexplained. The sample yields 11,000 to 15,000 clones; 83% were counted once. The ten biggest clones cover under 30% of the sample. Sequencing was carried out using peripheral blood. These receptors all come from an older woman with acute or convalescent COVID-19.

The rearrangement links TRBV7-9 to TRBJ2-3, with 7 bases fitting TRBD1. V lost 1 base and J lost 0; bases outside the gene matches: 1. This CDR3 has 15 residues. Germline V gene lookup returns CDR1 SEHNR and CDR2 FQNEAQ (reference sequence). The CDR3 coding sequence is TGTGCCAGCAGCTTAGTGGGACAGAGCACAGATACGCAGTATTTT. It codes for CASSLVGQSTDTQYF.

The gene calls are TRBV28 and TRBJ1-4; the D is unclear. This CDR3 contains 14 residues. V shed 2 bases and J shed 0 bases, with 4 bases lying between them. The V gene's germline CDR1 is MDHEN and CDR2 SYDVKM. CDR3 amino acids: CASSLRATNEKLFF. DNA of the CDR3: TGTGCCAGCAGTTTACGCGCAACTAATGAAAAACTGTTTTTT. The complete variable domain, with remaining parts taken from reference TRBV28 and TRBJ1-4, reads DVKVTQSSRYLVKRTGEKVFLECVQDMDHENMFWYRQDPGLGLRLIYFSYDVKMKEKGDIPEGYSVSREKKERFSLILESASTNQTSMYLCASSLRATNEKLFFGSGTQLSVL.

This chain joins TRBV7-2 and TRBJ1-4; the D is unclear. This CDR3 region has 13 residues. CDR1 and CDR2 from the germline V gene are SGHTA and FQGNSA. The V gene lost 5 bases and the J gene lost 13 bases, with 17 bases spanning the gap. CDR3 sequence: CASSQPGLGPLFF. CDR3 nucleotide sequence: TGTGCCAGCAGCCAACCGGGGTTGGGTCCACTGTTTTTT.

The chain recombines TRBV7-8 with TRBJ2-1, with TRBD2 identical over 11 bases. V shed 5 bases and J 4 bases; nucleotides not matched to a gene: 10. This CDR3 is built from 17 residues. Looked up from germline, CDR1 is SGHVS and CDR2 is FQNEAQ. CDR3 nucleotide sequence: TGTGCCAGCAGCGCTCGACTAGCGGGGCCTAATTACAATGAGCAGTTCTTC. As protein: CASSARLAGPNYNEQFF.

The chain combines TRBV7-9 with TRBJ1-1; the D gene is possibly TRBD1 (5 bases). The ends were cut back, 5 bases at V and 7 bases at J, with 14 bases in the middle. The CDR3 extends over 13 amino acids. From germline, CDR1 is SEHNR and CDR2 FQNEAQ (reference sequence). CDR3 protein: CASSESGFGEAFF. CDR3 in DNA: TGTGCCAGCAGCGAATCAGGGTTTGGTGAAGCTTTCTTT. Filled out from reference TRBV7-9 and TRBJ1-1, the complete variable domain reads DTGVSQNPRHKITKRGQNVTFRCDPISEHNRLYWYRQTLGQGPEFLTYFQNEAQLEKSRLLSDRFSAERPKGSFSTLEIQRTEQGDSAMYLCASSESGFGEAFFGQGTRLTVV.

This clone was counted only a few times. This chain uses TRBV5-5 with TRBJ2-2; D remains ambiguous. Looked up from germline, CDR1 is SGHKS and CDR2 is YYEKEE (reference sequence). Trimming left V 4 bases short and J 3 bases short, with 4 bases between. This CDR3 spans 12 amino acids. CDR3 sequence: CASSPYTGELFF. The DNA of the CDR3 is TGTGCCAGCAGCCCTTACACCGGGGAGCTGTTTTTT.

The chain uses TRBV24-1 and TRBJ2-1; 10 bases match TRBD2. Trimming removed 4 bases from V and 2 bases from J; junction bases left unmatched: 4. Germline-derived CDR1 and CDR2 are KGHDR and SFDVKD. This CDR3 contains 16 residues. The CDR3 region is CATSEQRGGTYNEQFF. Written as DNA, the CDR3 is TGTGCCACCAGTGAGCAGCGGGGGGGAACCTACAATGAGCAGTTCTTC.

The rearrangement links TRBV6-5 to TRBJ2-1; D uncertain. CDR1 and CDR2 (germline): MNHEY, SVGAGI. The CDR3 covers 13 residues. Trimming pared 6 bases from V and 6 bases from J, leaving 12 bases between. For the CDR3, the DNA is TGTGCCAGCAGCGCCCAGGTCGGCAATGAGCAGTTCTTC. This encodes CASSAQVGNEQFF.

The chain joins TRBV19 to TRBJ2-5; 8 positions agree with TRBD1. J was trimmed by 7 bases and V by 6 bases; bases with no gene match: 4. CDR3 length: 12 amino acids. Germline V gives CDR1 LNHDA, CDR2 SQIVND (reference sequence). CDR3 sequence reads: CASRKQGGTQYF. The CDR3 DNA reads as TGTGCCAGTAGGAAACAGGGGGGGACCCAGTACTTC.

This sequence joins TRBV7-8 and TRBJ1-5, with D maybe TRBD1 (5 bases). The CDR3 extends over 15 amino acids. Germline V gives CDR1 SGHVS, CDR2 FQNEAQ. The germline V and J ends were trimmed by 0 bases and 8 bases, with 14 bases remaining between them. This CDR3 reads CASSLALAGLKPQHF. The CDR3 region has the DNA TGTGCCAGCAGCTTAGCTTTAGCAGGGCTCAAGCCCCAGCATTTT.

In its sample, this clone was seen a few times. One end of the junction is discordant with germline, which a read error may explain. This rearrangement joins TRBV12-3 or TRBV12-4 to TRBJ1-2; D is perhaps TRBD1 (6 bases). CDR3 length: 13 residues. For the CDR3, the DNA is TGTGCTAGCAACAGGGTGAGCTCCTATGGCTACACCTTC. This encodes CASNRVSSYGYTF.

The chain employs TRBV9 and TRBJ2-5, with TRBD1 matching over 9 bases. Per germline, CDR1 SGDLS and CDR2 YYNGEE. V lost 3 bases, J lost 4 bases, and 10 bases stayed unmatched. The CDR3 loop spans 16 amino acids. CDR3 sequence reads: CASSAVPDRGRETQYF. The CDR3 bases are TGTGCCAGCAGCGCCGTACCGGACAGGGGTCGAGAGACCCAGTACTTC.

J is TRBJ2-7 and V is TRBV10-2; 9 nucleotides line up with TRBD1. CDR3 length: 15 amino acids. V gave up 2 bases and J gave up 4 bases; unmatched junction bases: 6. Germline V lookup: CDR1 WSHSY, CDR2 SAAADI. CDR3 sequence (DNA): TGCGCCAGCAGTGAGAAGGGGACAGGGTGGTACGAGCAGTACTTC. Protein sequence: CASSEKGTGWYEQYF.